A selection of T cell receptor beta chains follows, all from one sample in a study of T cell repertoires in cytomegalovirus infection. The antigens for these receptors are not known. In TCRdb, the reads were re-called with MiXCR into one record per CDR3 protein. The table records 900,000 to 950,000 distinct CDR3 sequences, roughly a third of them present only once. The sample was cultured CD8+ T cells from PBMCs, taken from culture after CMV antigen stimulation. The receptors here all came from a human donor in good health (CMV status not recorded). Some clones in this sample may be carry-over from other donors' samples. CDR3s include the opening cysteine and the closing phenylalanine or tryptophan. The D gene is left open where the match is weak.

D gene	V gene	CDR3 protein
NA	TRBV7-3	CASSLDAGANGYTF
NA	TRBV20-1	CSAGQTGYEQYF
TRBD2	TRBV7-6	CASSLVAGYLQETQYF
NA	TRBV4-1	CASSQVAGSSNQPQHF
NA	TRBV7-9	CASSAPGRAKPQHF
TRBD1	TRBV18	CASSPRGTGGWNTEAFF
NA	TRBV27	CASSSLKANEQFF
TRBD1	TRBV5-5	CASSFVQGDTDIYF
NA	TRBV4-1	CASRGKFRPLDTQYF
NA	TRBV19	CASSMGDTLNYGYTF
TRBD1	TRBV27	CASRIQGWTEAFF
NA	TRBV27	CASSSTQSSYNSPLHF
NA	TRBV4-2	CASSQDYFSSGNTIYF
NA	TRBV19	CASSKPVEGANVLTF
NA	TRBV6-2/TRBV6-3	CASTVGNEQFF
NA	TRBV12-3/TRBV12-4	CASSPPGDLRNGNTIYF
TRBD1	TRBV7-9	CASRRPRQGDTGELFF
NA	TRBV7-3	CASSLTVGVTDTQYF
TRBD1	TRBV19	CASSPSRDRKETQYF
TRBD2	TRBV7-2	CASSWTSYEQFF
NA	TRBV7-9	CATRGSDAKNIQYF
TRBD1	TRBV7-6	CASSFSADRGNQETQYF
NA	TRBV19	CASSGDSNQPQHF
NA	TRBV6-1	CASSTFLGGRGTDTQYF
NA	TRBV7-9	CASISSDVYREPYEQYF
TRBD1	TRBV7-9	CASSLLPPHRGGSSYNSPLHF
NA	TRBV7-6	CASSSRPSSGANVLTF
TRBD1	TRBV7-2	CASSLQGMGQYEQYF
TRBD1	TRBV12-3/TRBV12-4	CASSSPRTGQNEQYF
NA	TRBV12-3/TRBV12-4	CATGQPGGEQFF
TRBD2	TRBV24-1	CATSDLGAGINEQFF
NA	TRBV4-1	CASSQDGVEDLFSNQPQHF
TRBD1	TRBV25-1	CASSESRGLLGNTIYF
NA	TRBV7-6	CASSLDVTGEQYF
NA	TRBV12-3/TRBV12-4	CASRKRAGYGYTF
NA	TRBV20-1	CSARVVRTEAFF
NA	TRBV27	CASSTGTMNTEAFF
NA	TRBV10-3	CAILQNTGELFF